The 6 T cell receptor beta chains in this list originate from one sample, sequenced in a study of T cell responses to AZD1222 COVID-19 vaccine. Clones were sequenced by immunoSEQ multiplex PCR, and TCRdb holds only the in-frame ones, with some missing. The sample includes some 120,000 clones, 80% to 90% of them seen just once. The sample here was peripheral blood, taken on day 0 of MenACWY control vaccination. Receptors originate from an adult in good health.

The table lists this clone with a count of one. The rearrangement joins TRBV3-1 (or the pseudogene TRBV3-2) to TRBJ2-7; tentatively, D is TRBD1 (6 bases). Trimming took 4 bases from V and 5 from J, leaving 15 bases between them. Germline CDR1 and CDR2: LGHDT and YNNKEL (reference sequence). The CDR3 runs to 14 residues. The CDR3 region is CASSRGGIRDEQYF. The CDR3, as DNA: TGTGCCAGCAGCCGAGGGGGAATCCGGGACGAGCAGTACTTC.

CDR3: CASSPTLRGTEAFF. The DNA of the CDR3 is TGTGCCAGCAGCCCCACCCTGCGGGGAACTGAAGCTTTCTTT. The chain recombines TRBV3-1 (or the pseudogene TRBV3-2) with TRBJ1-1; D not resolved. Trimming removed 4 bases from V and 5 bases from J, with 14 bases in between. Germline V gene sequence: CDR1 LGHDT, CDR2 YNNKEL (reference sequence). The CDR3 has 14 amino acids.

The chain has TRBV15 and TRBJ1-2, with D possibly being TRBD1 (6 bases). V lost 1 base and J 8 bases, leaving 17 bases between the germline ends. Germline CDR1 and CDR2: LNHNV and YYDKDF (reference sequence). This CDR3 is 15 amino acids long. This CDR3 is CATSRARGLGRGYTF. CDR3 DNA: TGTGCCACCAGCAGAGCCCGGGGGCTCGGTAGGGGCTACACCTTC.

This chain connects TRBV7-6 to TRBJ2-7, with 15 bases matching TRBD2. There are 16 residues in the CDR3. The V gene end was trimmed by 5 bases and the J gene end by 6 bases; junction bases not matched to a gene: 8. Germline V gene sequence: CDR1 SGHVS, CDR2 FNYEAQ. The CDR3: CASSRTGTSGGPEQYF. The CDR3 bases are TGTGCCAGCAGCCGAACCGGGACTAGCGGGGGGCCCGAGCAGTACTTC.

The chain combines TRBV6-6 with TRBJ1-1; 12 bases fit TRBD1. After removal of 6 bases from V and 8 bases from J, the junction contained 13 bases not matched to a gene. Germline CDR1 MNHNY, CDR2 SVGAGI (reference sequence). The CDR3 sequence is 16 residues long. In DNA, the CDR3 is TGTGCCAGCAGCAAAGGGACAGGGGGCGCATTCGGCGAAGCTTTCTTT. It translates to CASSKGTGGAFGEAFF.

The rearrangement joins TRBV28 to TRBJ1-2; possibly TRBD1 for D (6 bases). Germline CDR1 MDHEN, CDR2 SYDVKM. This CDR3 comprises 14 residues. V lost 6 bases and J lost 8, with 19 bases in between. The CDR3 protein is CASSPTGPPLGYTF. The CDR3 coding sequence is TGTGCCAGCAGCCCGACAGGTCCACCCCTCGGCTACACCTTC.